This T cell receptor beta chain comes out of a study of T cells in localized non-small cell lung cancer. This CDR3 region has 14 residues. Losses at the gene ends were 4 bases for V and 6 bases for J; bases not matched to a gene: 7. Looked up from germline, CDR1 is SGHDT and CDR2 is YYEEEE. Generated by immunoSEQ multiplex PCR, the TCRdb table keeps only in-frame clones and is missing some. Of under 50,000 clones in the sample, approximately 80% are singletons; the top ten hold roughly 15%. On this clone itself: Its antigen is not known.

Regarding the study as a whole: Maximal T cell clonality occurred in uninvolved adjacent lung, with tumor ranking below it. Appearances in adjacent lung were noted for a median 57 of the top 100 tumor clones. Increased T cell density in blood showed an association with longer overall survival.

The chain recombines TRBV5-6 with TRBJ2-3, with 8 positions matching TRBD2. Sequenced material: peripheral blood mononuclear cells, taken before any cancer treatment. This sequence originates from a man between 35 and 75 years old with stage III lung adenocarcinoma. The CDR3 DNA reads as TGTGCCAGCAGCCGGGGGGGTCAAGGGGATACGCAGTATTTT. Translating it yields CASSRGGQGDTQYF.